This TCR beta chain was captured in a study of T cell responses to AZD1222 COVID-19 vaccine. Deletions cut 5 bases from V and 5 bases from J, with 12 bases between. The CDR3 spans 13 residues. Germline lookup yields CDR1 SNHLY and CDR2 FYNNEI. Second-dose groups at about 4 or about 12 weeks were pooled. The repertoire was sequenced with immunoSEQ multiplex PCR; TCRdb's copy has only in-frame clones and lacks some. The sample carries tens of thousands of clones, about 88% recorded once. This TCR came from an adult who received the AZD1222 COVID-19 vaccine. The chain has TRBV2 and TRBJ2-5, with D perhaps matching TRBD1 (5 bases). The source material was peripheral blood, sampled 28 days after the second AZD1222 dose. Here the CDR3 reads CASSKGLGETQYF. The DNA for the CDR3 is TGTGCCAGCAGTAAGGGGCTGGGGGAGACCCAGTACTTC. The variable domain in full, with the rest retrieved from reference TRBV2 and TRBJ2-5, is EPEVTQTPSHQVTQMGQEVILRCVPISNHLYFYWYRQILGQKVEFLVSFYNNEISEKSEIFDDQFSVERPDGSNFTLKIRSTKLEDSAMYFCASSKGLGETQYFGPGTRLLVL.